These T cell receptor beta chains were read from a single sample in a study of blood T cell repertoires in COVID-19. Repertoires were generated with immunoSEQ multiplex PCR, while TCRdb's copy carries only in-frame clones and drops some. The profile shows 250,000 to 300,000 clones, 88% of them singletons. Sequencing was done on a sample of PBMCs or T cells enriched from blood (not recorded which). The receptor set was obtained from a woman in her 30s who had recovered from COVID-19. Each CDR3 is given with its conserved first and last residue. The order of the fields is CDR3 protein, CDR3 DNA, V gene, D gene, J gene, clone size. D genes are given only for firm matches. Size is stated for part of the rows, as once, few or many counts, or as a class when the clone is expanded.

CSASQASGSYEQYF | TGCAGTGCTAGTCAGGCTAGCGGGAGTTACGAGCAGTACTTC | TRBV20-1 | TRBD2 | TRBJ2-7 | few
CASSPGNRGLEGGYTF | TGCGCCAGCAGCCCGGGAAACAGGGGGCTGGAAGGAGGCTACACCTTC | TRBV5-1 | TRBD1 | TRBJ1-2 | few
CASSSTHRDSGTNEKLFF | TGTGCCAGCAGCTCGACTCACCGGGACAGCGGAACTAATGAAAAACTGTTTTTT | TRBV7-9 | TRBD1 | TRBJ1-4 | .
CASSSGQGRYGYTF | TGTGCCAGCAGCTCAGGACAGGGAAGGTATGGCTACACCTTC | TRBV5-4 | TRBD1 | TRBJ1-2 | once
CASSRAHFETGLYEQYF | TGTGCCAGCAGTCGGGCCCACTTTGAGACAGGGCTATACGAGCAGTACTTC | TRBV2 | TRBD1 | TRBJ2-7 | .
CASSEMAALFF | TGTGCCAGCAGTGAAATGGCCGCCTTGTTTTTT | TRBV6-1 | . | TRBJ1-3 | .
CASSFDRNTEAFF | TGTGCCAGCAGTTTCGACAGGAACACTGAAGCTTTCTTT | TRBV9 | . | TRBJ1-1 | .
CASSAASVETQYF | TGTGCCAGCAGCGCCGCCAGCGTAGAGACCCAGTACTTC | TRBV9 | . | TRBJ2-5 | .
CASSLWGGGNSPLHF | TGTGCCAGCAGCTTATGGGGGGGCGGTAATTCACCCCTCCACTTT | TRBV7-2 | . | TRBJ1-6 | .
CASSQEEGGHGNQPQHF | TGCGCCAGCAGCCAAGAAGAGGGGGGGCATGGCAATCAGCCCCAGCATTTT | TRBV4-1 | . | TRBJ1-5 | .
CASRGQLPNYGYTF | TGTGCCAGCAGGGGACAGCTACCTAACTATGGCTACACCTTC | TRBV6-5 | TRBD1 | TRBJ1-2 | few
CASSVSGVDNEQFF | TGTGCCAGCAGCGTATCAGGGGTGGACAATGAGCAGTTCTTC | TRBV9 | . | TRBJ2-1 | once
CAWSIGARTGISYEQYF | TGTGCCTGGAGTATAGGAGCGAGGACAGGGATTTCCTACGAGCAGTACTTC | TRBV30 | TRBD1 | TRBJ2-7 | once
CSSEGRMNTEAFF | TGCAGCTCCGAAGGGAGGATGAACACTGAAGCTTTCTTT | TRBV29-1 | . | TRBJ1-1 | few
CASSRGAGSNTEAFF | TGCGCCAGCAGCCGCGGAGCAGGGTCGAACACTGAAGCTTTCTTT | TRBV4-1 | . | TRBJ1-1 | .
CASSIRVRGGSYNEQFF | TGTGCCAGTAGTATCAGAGTCCGGGGGGGATCCTACAATGAGCAGTTCTTC | TRBV19 | TRBD2 | TRBJ2-1 | .
CASSVASLGRNEQFF | TGTGCCAGCAGCGTAGCCAGCCTGGGGCGCAATGAGCAGTTCTTC | TRBV9 | . | TRBJ2-1 | .
CASRGRGADTEAFF | TGTGCCAGCAGGGGCCGCGGGGCGGACACTGAAGCTTTCTTT | TRBV5-4 | . | TRBJ1-1 | .